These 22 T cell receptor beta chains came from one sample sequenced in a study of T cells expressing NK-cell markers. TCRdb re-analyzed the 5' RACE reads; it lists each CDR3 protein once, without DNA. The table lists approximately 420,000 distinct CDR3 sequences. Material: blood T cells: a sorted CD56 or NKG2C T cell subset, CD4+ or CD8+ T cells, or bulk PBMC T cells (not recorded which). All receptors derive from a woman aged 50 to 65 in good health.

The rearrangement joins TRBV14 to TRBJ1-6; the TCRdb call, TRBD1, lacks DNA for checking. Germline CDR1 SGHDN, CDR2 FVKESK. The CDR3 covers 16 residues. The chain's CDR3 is CASSQSPGQGSLALHF.

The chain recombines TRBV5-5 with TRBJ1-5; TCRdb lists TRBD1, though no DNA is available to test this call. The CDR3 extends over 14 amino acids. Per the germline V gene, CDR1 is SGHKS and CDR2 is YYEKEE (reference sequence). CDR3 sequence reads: CASSPTGWNQPQHF.

CDR3 loop: CASSLGSQTGELFF. J is TRBJ2-2 and V is TRBV7-9. The V gene's germline CDR1 is SEHNR and CDR2 FQNEAQ (reference sequence). CDR3 length: 14 amino acids. Based on the CDR3 plus reference TRBV7-9 and TRBJ2-2, the full variable domain is DTGVSQNPRHKITKRGQNVTFRCDPISEHNRLYWYRQTLGQGPEFLTYFQNEAQLEKSRLLSDRFSAERPKGSFSTLEIQRTEQGDSAMYLCASSLGSQTGELFFGEGSRLTVL.

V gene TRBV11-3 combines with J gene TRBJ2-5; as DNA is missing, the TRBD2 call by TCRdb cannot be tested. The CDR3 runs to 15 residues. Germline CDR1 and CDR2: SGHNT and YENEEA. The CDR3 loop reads CASSLGGSLQETQYF.

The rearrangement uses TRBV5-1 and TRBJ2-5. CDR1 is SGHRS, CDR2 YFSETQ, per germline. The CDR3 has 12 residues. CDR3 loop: CASSLNQETQYF.

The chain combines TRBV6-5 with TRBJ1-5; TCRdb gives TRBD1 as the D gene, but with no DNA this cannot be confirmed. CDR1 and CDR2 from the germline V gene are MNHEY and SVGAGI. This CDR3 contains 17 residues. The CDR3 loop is CASSSDPGAYSNQPQHF.

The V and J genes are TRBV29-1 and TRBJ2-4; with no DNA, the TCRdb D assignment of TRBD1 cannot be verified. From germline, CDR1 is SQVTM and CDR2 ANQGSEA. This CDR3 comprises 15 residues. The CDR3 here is CSSTQQEETKNIQYF.

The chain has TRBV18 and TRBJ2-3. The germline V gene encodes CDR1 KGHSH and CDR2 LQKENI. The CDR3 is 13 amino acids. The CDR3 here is CASSGDFTDTQYF.

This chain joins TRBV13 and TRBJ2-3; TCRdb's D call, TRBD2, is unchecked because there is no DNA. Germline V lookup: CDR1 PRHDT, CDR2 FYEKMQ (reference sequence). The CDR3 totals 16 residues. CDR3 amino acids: CASSLRLAGSTDTQYF.

The CDR3 loop reads CASSLPGVDGYTF. The chain joins TRBV5-1 to TRBJ1-2; no DNA is available, so the TRBD1 call from TCRdb remains unchecked. This CDR3 region has 13 residues. Germline CDR1 SGHRS, CDR2 YFSETQ.

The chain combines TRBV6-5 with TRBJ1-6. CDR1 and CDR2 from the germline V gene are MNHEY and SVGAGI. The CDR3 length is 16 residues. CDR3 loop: CASRPSGQYINSPLHF.

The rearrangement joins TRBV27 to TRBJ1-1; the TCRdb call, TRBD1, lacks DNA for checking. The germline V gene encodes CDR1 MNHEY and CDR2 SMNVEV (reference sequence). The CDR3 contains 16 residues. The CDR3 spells CASSLSFRGQYTEAFF.

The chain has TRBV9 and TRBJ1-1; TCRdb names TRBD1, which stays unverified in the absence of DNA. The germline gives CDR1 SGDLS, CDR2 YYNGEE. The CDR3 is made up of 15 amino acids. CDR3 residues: CASSITGEIFAEAFF.

The CDR3 loop is CASSMLGVNTGELFF. The rearrangement uses TRBV5-5 and TRBJ2-2; lacking DNA, the TRBD1 call made by TCRdb goes unchecked. This CDR3 is built from 15 residues. In germline, CDR1 is SGHKS, CDR2 YYEKEE (reference sequence).

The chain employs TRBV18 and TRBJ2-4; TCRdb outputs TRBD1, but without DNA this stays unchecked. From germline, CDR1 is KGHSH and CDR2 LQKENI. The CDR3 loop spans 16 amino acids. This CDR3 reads CASSPIPDRGHSRRYF.

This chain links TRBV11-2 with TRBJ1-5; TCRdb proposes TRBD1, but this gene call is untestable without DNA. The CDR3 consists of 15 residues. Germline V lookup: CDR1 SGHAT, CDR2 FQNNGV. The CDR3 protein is CASSWAGDSNQPQHF.

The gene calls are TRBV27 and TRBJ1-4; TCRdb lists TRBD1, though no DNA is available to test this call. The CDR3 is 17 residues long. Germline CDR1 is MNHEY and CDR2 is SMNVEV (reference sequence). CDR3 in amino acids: CASRPSGTGITNEKLFF.

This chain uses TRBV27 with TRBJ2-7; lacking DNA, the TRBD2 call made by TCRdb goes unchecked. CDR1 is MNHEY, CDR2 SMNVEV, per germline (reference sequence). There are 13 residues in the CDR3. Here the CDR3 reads CASSFGPYMEQYF.

CDR3 in amino acids: CASSGLTANTEAFF. V is TRBV19 and J is TRBJ1-1; TCRdb proposes TRBD1, but this gene call is untestable without DNA. There are 14 residues in the CDR3. Per germline, CDR1 LNHDA and CDR2 SQIVND (reference sequence).

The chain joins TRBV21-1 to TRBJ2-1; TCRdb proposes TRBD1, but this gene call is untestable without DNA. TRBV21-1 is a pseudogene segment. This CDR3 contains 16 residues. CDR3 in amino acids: CASSNFGTQIYNEQFF.

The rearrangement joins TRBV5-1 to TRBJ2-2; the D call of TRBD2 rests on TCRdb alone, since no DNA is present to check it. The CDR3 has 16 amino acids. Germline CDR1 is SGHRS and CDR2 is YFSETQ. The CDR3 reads CASSSLASGRTGELFF.

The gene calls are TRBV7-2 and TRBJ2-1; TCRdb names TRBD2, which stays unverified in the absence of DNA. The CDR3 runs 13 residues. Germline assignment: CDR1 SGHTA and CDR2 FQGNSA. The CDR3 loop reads CASSKTSQYEQFF.